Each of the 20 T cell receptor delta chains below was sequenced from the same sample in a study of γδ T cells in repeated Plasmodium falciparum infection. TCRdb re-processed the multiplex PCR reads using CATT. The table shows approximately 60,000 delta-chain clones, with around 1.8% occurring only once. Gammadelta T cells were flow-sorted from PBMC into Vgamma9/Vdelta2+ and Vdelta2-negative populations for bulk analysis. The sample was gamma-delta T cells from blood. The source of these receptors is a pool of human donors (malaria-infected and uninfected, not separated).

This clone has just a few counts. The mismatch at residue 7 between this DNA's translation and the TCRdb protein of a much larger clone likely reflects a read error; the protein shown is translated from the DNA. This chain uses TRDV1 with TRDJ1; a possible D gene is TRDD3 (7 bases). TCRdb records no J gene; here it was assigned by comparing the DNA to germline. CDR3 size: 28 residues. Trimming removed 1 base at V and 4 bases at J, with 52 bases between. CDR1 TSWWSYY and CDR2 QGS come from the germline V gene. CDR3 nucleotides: TGTGCTCTTGGGGAACGAAGGGACGAAAGGGGAAAGTCCCTACGTATTCCTAGGGGGGGATGGTCGGTCGATAAACTCATCTTT. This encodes CALGERRDERGKSLRIPRGGWSVDKLIF.

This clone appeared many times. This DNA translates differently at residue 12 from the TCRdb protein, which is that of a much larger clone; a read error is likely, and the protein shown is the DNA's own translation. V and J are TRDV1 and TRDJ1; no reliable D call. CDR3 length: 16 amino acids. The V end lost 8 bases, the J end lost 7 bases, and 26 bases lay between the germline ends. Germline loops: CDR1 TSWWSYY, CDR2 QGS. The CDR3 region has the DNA TGTGCTCTTCTGACCGCAACAAGGAGTTCGGCCGGTAAACTCATCTTT. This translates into CALLTATRSSAGKLIF.

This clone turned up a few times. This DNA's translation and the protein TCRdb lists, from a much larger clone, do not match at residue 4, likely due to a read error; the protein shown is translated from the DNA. CDR3 region: CACNQCRPSKPDKLIF. The CDR3 nucleotides are TGTGCCTGTAACCAATGCCGCCCCTCCAAGCCCGATAAACTCATCTTT. The chain combines TRDV2 with TRDJ1; unclear D gene. TCRdb gives no J gene; it was assigned here by matching the DNA to germline. Germline CDR1 and CDR2: GEAIGNYY and EKD. V was shortened by 6 bases and J by 3 bases, with 22 bases between the two germline ends. The CDR3 runs 16 residues.

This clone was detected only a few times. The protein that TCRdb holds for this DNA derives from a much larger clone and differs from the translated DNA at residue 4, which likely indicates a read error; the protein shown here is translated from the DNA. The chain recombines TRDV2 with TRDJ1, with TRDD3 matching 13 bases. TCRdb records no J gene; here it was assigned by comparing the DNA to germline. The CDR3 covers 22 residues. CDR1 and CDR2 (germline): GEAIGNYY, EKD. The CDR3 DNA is TGTGCCTGTGGCACCGTTCTTCGGCCTCATACTGGGGGATACGCCGCACCTAATAAACTCATCTTT. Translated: CACGTVLRPHTGGYAAPNKLIF.

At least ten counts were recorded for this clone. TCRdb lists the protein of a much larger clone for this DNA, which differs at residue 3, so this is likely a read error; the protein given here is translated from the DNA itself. The CDR3 spells CAPGDLILQLLLGDTGTDKLIF. The CDR3 DNA sequence: TGTGCTCCTGGGGACCTTATCCTTCAACTTCTACTGGGGGATACGGGGACCGATAAACTCATCTTT. The rearrangement links TRDV1 to TRDJ1; 13 nucleotides agree with TRDD3. Assignment of the J gene here rests on matching the DNA to germline, because TCRdb gives none. Germline CDR1 TSWWSYY, CDR2 QGS. This CDR3 spans 22 amino acids.

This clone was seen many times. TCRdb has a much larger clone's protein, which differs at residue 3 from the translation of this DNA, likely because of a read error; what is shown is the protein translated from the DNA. CDR3 DNA sequence: TGTGCTCCTGGGGAACAAGATTTAGGGGATACCACTAAACTCATCTTT. The encoded protein is CAPGEQDLGDTTKLIF. J is TRDJ1 and V is TRDV1; 8 positions agree with TRDD3. CDR1 is TSWWSYY and CDR2 is QGS in the germline V gene. The CDR3 is 16 residues long.

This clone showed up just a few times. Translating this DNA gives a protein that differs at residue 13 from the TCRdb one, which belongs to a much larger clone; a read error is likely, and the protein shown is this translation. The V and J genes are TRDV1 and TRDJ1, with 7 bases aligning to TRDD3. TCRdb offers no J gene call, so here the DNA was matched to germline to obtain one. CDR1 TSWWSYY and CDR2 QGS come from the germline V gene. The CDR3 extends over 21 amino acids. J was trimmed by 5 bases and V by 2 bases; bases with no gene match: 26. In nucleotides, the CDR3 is TGTGCTCTTGGGGAAGGAAGAACTCTCGTAGGGCGCCGGGGGATTATGGATAAACTCATCTTT. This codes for CALGEGRTLVGRRGIMDKLIF.

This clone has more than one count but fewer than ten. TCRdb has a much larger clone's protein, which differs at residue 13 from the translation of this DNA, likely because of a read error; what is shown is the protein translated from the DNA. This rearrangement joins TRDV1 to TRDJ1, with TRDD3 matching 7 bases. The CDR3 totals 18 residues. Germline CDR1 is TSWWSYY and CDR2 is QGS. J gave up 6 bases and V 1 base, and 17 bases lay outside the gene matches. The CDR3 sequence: CALGEPRVGDQYANKLIF. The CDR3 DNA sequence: TGTGCTCTTGGGGAACCAAGAGTGGGGGACCAGTACGCCAATAAACTCATCTTT.

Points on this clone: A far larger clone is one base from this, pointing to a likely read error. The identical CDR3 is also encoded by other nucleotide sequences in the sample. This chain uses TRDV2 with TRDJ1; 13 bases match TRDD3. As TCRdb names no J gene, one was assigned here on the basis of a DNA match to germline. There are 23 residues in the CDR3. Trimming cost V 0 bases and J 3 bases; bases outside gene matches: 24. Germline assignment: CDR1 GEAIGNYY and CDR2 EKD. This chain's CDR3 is CACDTVQNLGVLGDTREPDKLIF. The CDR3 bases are TGTGCCTGTGACACCGTCCAAAATTTAGGAGTACTGGGGGATACGCGAGAACCCGATAAACTCATCTTT.

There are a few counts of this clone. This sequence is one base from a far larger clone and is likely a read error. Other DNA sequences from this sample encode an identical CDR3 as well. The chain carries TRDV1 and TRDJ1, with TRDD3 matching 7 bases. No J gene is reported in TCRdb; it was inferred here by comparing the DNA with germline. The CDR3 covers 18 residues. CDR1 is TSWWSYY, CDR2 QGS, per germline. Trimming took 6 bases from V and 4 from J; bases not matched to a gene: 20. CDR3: CALGIHDHGGDTNDKLIF. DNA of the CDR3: TGTGCTCTTGGTATTCACGACCATGGGGGAGATACGAACGATAAACTCATCTTT.

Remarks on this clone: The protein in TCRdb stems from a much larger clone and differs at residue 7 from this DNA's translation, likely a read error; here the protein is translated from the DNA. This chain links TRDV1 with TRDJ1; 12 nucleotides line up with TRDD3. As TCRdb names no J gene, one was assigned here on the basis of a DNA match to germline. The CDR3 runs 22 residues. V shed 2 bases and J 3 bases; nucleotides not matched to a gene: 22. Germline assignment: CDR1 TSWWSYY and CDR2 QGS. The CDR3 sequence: CALGETSGSYEEAGGYADKLIF. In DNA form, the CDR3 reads TGTGCTCTTGGGGAAACCTCTGGTTCCTACGAAGAGGCTGGGGGATACGCCGATAAACTCATCTTT.

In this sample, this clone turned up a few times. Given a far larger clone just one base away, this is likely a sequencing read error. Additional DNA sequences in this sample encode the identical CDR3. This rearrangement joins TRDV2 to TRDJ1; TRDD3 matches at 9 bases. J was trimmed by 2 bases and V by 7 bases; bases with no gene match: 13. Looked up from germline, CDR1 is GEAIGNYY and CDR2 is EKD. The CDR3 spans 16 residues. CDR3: CACGPGIRVVTDKLIF. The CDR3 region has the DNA TGTGCCTGCGGCCCGGGGATACGCGTGGTTACCGATAAACTCATCTTT.

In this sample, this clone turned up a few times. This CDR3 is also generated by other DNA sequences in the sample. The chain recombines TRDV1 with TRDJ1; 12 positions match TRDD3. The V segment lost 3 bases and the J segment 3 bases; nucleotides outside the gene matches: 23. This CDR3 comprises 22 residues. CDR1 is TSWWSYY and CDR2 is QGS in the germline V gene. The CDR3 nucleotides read TGTGCTCTTGGGGAGCCCACTTTCCCTGTGCAGTTGTACTGGGGGATACCCGATAAACTCATCTTT. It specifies CALGEPTFPVQLYWGIPDKLIF.

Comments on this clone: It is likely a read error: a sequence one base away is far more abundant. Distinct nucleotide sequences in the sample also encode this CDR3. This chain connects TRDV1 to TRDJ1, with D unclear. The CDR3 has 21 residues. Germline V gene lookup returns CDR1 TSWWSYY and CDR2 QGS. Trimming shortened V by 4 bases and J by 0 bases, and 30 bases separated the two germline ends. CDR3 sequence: CALGVQGWLLLRTSYTDKLIF. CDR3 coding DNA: TGTGCTCTTGGGGTTCAAGGGTGGCTCCTGCTTCGTACTTCGTACACCGATAAACTCATCTTT.

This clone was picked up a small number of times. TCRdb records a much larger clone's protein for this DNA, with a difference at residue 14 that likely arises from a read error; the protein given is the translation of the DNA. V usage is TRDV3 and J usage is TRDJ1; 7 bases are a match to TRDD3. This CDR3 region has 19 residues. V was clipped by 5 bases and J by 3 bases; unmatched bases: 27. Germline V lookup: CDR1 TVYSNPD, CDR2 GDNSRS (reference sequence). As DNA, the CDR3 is TGTGCCCAGATTTCCTCCCCGTACTGGGGACTACGTGGCGCCGATAAACTCATCTTT. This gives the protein CAQISSPYWGLRGADKLIF.

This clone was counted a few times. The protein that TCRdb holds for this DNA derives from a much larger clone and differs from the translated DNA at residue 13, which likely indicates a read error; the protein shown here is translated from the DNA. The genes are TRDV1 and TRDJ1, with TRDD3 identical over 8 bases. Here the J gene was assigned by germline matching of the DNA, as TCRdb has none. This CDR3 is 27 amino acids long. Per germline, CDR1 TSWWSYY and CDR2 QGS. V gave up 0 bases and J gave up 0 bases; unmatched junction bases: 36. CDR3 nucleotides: TGTGCTCTTGGGGAACTTAGGCTGGCGGCCGTTGATCTCCTACCTCCGTCCTGGGGGACCTACACCGATAAACTCATCTTT. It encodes CALGELRLAAVDLLPPSWGTYTDKLIF.

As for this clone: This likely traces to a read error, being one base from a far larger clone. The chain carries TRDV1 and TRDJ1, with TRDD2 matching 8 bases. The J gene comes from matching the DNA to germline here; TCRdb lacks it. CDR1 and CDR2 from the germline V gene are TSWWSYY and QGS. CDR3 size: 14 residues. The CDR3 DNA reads TGTGCCCTTGGGGCCACTTCCTACCGGGGGAAACTCATCTTT. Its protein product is CALGATSYRGKLIF.

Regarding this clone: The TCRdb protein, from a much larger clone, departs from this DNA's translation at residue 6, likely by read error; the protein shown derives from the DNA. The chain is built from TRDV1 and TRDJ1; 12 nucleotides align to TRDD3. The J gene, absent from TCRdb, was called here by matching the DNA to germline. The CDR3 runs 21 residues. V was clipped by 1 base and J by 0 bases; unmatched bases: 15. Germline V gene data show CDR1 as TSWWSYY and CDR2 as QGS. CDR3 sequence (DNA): TGTGCTCTTGGGGAACCCCCTTCCTACTTTACTGGGGGATACTACACCGATAAACTCATCTTT. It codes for CALGEPPSYFTGGYYTDKLIF.

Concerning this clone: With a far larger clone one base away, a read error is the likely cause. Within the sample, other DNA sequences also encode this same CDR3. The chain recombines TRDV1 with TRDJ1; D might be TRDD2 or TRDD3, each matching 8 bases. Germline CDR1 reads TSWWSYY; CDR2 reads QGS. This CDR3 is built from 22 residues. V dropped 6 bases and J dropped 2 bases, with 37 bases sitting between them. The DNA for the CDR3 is TGTGCTCTTGGTCCACCAAGCCTTCCTATGGTACTGGGGGGGTCCACGACCGATAAACTCATCTTT. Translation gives CALGPPSLPMVLGGSTTDKLIF.

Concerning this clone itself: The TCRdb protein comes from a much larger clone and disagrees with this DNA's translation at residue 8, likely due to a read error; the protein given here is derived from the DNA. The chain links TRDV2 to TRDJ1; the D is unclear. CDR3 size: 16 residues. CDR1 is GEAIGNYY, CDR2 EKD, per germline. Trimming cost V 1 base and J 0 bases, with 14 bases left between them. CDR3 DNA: TGTGCCTGTGACACGGGGTACTTGGGCCACACCGATAAACTCATCTTT. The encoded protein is CACDTGYLGHTDKLIF.